A single sample gave rise to the 22 T cell receptor beta chains below, sequenced in a study of T cell responses to AZD1222 COVID-19 vaccine. The repertoire was sequenced with immunoSEQ multiplex PCR; TCRdb's copy has only in-frame clones and lacks some. The sample includes 110,000 to 150,000 clones, about 93% of them seen just once. The sequenced sample was peripheral blood, obtained on day 0 of AZD1222 vaccination. The receptors originated from an adult in good health.

V usage is TRBV28 and J usage is TRBJ1-1, with a possible D match to TRBD1 (6 bases). Trimming left V 1 base short and J 7 bases short, with 7 bases between. CDR3 length equals 12 residues. In germline, CDR1 is MDHEN, CDR2 SYDVKM. The CDR3 nucleotides are TGTGCCAGCAGTTTATTACAGGGTGAAGCTTTCTTT. Protein: CASSLLQGEAFF. Variable domain in full (rest from reference TRBV28 and TRBJ1-1): DVKVTQSSRYLVKRTGEKVFLECVQDMDHENMFWYRQDPGLGLRLIYFSYDVKMKEKGDIPEGYSVSREKKERFSLILESASTNQTSMYLCASSLLQGEAFFGQGTRLTVV.

This clone appeared a single time. The chain is built from TRBV28 and TRBJ2-7; D gene unclear. This CDR3 is built from 13 residues. CDR1 MDHEN and CDR2 SYDVKM come from the germline V gene. V lost 1 base to trimming and J lost 3 bases, with 7 bases between them. The chain's CDR3 is CASSLLPGYEQYF. Here the CDR3 DNA reads TGTGCCAGCAGTTTATTGCCGGGCTACGAGCAGTACTTC.

The chain combines TRBV15 with TRBJ2-7; possibly TRBD1 or TRBD2 for D (5 bases each). CDR1 LNHNV and CDR2 YYDKDF come from the germline V gene (reference sequence). The V and J ends lost 4 bases and 2 bases respectively, with 15 bases between them. The CDR3 sequence is 15 residues long. The CDR3 here is CATSNRGSPAYEQYF. The CDR3 nucleotides are TGTGCCACCAGCAACCGGGGCAGCCCAGCCTACGAGCAGTACTTC. Filled out from reference TRBV15 and TRBJ2-7, the complete variable domain reads DAMVIQNPRYQVTQFGKPVTLSCSQTLNHNVMYWYQQKSSQAPKLLFHYYDKDFNNEADTPDNFQSRRPNTSFCFLDIRSPGLGDTAMYLCATSNRGSPAYEQYFGPGTRLTVT.

The V gene is TRBV7-2, the J gene TRBJ2-7, with 9 bases fitting TRBD2. Germline V gene lookup returns CDR1 SGHTA and CDR2 FQGNSA. The CDR3 covers 16 residues. After removal of 1 base from V and 2 bases from J, the junction contained 6 bases not matched to a gene. In DNA form, the CDR3 reads TGTGCCAGCAGCTTAGATGCGACTAGCGGTGCCTACGAGCAGTACTTC. Translation: CASSLDATSGAYEQYF.

CDR3 bases: TGTGCCAGTAGTACGGGACAGGGGGATCGCCTCTACTATGGCTACACCTTC. It specifies CASSTGQGDRLYYGYTF. This chain connects TRBV19 to TRBJ1-2; 11 positions agree with TRBD1. CDR3 length: 17 amino acids. Trimming at V came to 4 bases and at J to 3 bases, leaving 10 bases not matched to a gene. CDR1 and CDR2 (germline): LNHDA, SQIVND (reference sequence).

The rearrangement uses TRBV30 and TRBJ1-4; no clear D gene. The V gene's germline CDR1 is GTSNPN and CDR2 SVGIG (reference sequence). Trimming removed 8 bases at V and 16 bases at J, with 23 bases between. The CDR3 covers 12 residues. CDR3: CAGLIVPPQPFF. The CDR3 DNA sequence: TGTGCCGGCTTAATTGTACCCCCACAACCGTTTTTT.

The rearrangement joins TRBV4-1 to TRBJ2-7; D tentatively reads TRBD1 or TRBD2 (7 bases each). The V end was cut by 3 bases, the J end by 1 base, with 16 bases between. Germline CDR1 is MGHRA and CDR2 is YSYEKL. CDR3 length equals 16 residues. The DNA for the CDR3 is TGCGCCAGCAGCCATCCCCGGGGGGACAGTTCCTACGAGCAGTACTTC. Protein: CASSHPRGDSSYEQYF.

The rearrangement joins TRBV24-1 to TRBJ1-2, with D possibly matching TRBD1 (6 bases). Germline V gene sequence: CDR1 KGHDR, CDR2 SFDVKD. The CDR3 sequence is 12 residues long. Trimming pared 4 bases from V and 11 bases from J, leaving 13 bases between. CDR3 coding DNA: TGTGCCACCAGTGACAGGGGAAGTCGATACACCTTC. Its translation: CATSDRGSRYTF.

This rearrangement joins TRBV12-3 or TRBV12-4 to TRBJ1-5; possibly TRBD1 for D (5 bases). The CDR3 totals 13 residues. With 3 bases removed from V and 7 bases from J, the gap between germline ends came to 10 bases. CDR3 nucleotide sequence: TGTGCCAGCAGTTTTTCGGGGCAGCAGCCCCAGCATTTT. Protein: CASSFSGQQPQHF.

The rearrangement links TRBV6-5 to TRBJ2-2, with D unresolved. The CDR3 is 13 residues long. Per the germline V gene, CDR1 is MNHEY and CDR2 is SVGAGI. The V end lost 4 bases, the J end lost 2 bases, and 5 bases lay between the germline ends. Here the CDR3 reads CASSLGNTGELFF. In DNA, the CDR3 is TGTGCCAGCAGTTTGGGAAACACCGGGGAGCTGTTTTTT.

The chain joins TRBV4-2 to TRBJ1-2; 8 nucleotides line up with TRBD1. With 4 bases clipped from V and 2 bases from J, the junction kept 9 bases outside the gene matches. This CDR3 has 16 residues. Looked up from germline, CDR1 is LGHNA and CDR2 is YNFKEQ. CDR3 coding DNA: TGTGCCAGCAGCCCCTTGGGACAGGAAGTGAACTATGGCTACACCTTC. It translates to CASSPLGQEVNYGYTF.

The chain carries TRBV5-4 and TRBJ2-3; 11 nucleotides align to TRBD2. CDR1 and CDR2 (germline): SGHNT, YYREEE (reference sequence). This CDR3 is 17 amino acids long. V trimming: 0 bases; J trimming: 2 bases; junction bases outside the gene matches: 5. CDR3 region: CASSLVLAGGYTDTQYF. For the CDR3, the DNA is TGTGCCAGCAGCTTGGTATTAGCGGGGGGGTACACAGATACGCAGTATTTT.

The chain joins TRBV12-3 or TRBV12-4 to TRBJ2-7; D not certain. The length of the CDR3 is 11 residues. Trimming cost V 8 bases and J 4 bases, with 9 bases left between them. The CDR3 DNA reads as TGTGCCAGCGGACGGCATTACGAGCAGTACTTC. Encoded protein: CASGRHYEQYF.

The chain has TRBV6-6 and TRBJ2-1, with 8 bases that match TRBD1. The V gene end was trimmed by 0 bases and the J gene end by 7 bases; junction bases not matched to a gene: 2. The CDR3 spans 14 residues. The germline CDR1 and CDR2 sequences are MNHNY and SVGAGI (reference sequence). The CDR3 DNA is TGTGCCAGCAGTTACTCGACAGGGGATAATGAGCAGTTCTTC. Translated, it gives CASSYSTGDNEQFF.

The chain uses TRBV4-1 and TRBJ1-6, with unresolved D. This CDR3 is 16 amino acids long. V was clipped by 1 base and J by 5 bases, with 12 bases between them. Germline loops: CDR1 MGHRA, CDR2 YSYEKL. CDR3 coding DNA: TGCGCCAGCAGCCAAGTCCAGGCCCGCAATAATTCACCCCTCCACTTT. Its translation is CASSQVQARNNSPLHF.

This chain joins TRBV19 and TRBJ1-3; D is unresolved. The CDR3 totals 17 residues. Germline values: CDR1 LNHDA, CDR2 SQIVND (reference sequence). The V end was cut by 3 bases, the J end by 0 bases, with 15 bases between. The CDR3 region has the DNA TGTGCCAGTAGTATCCTGGCAGGCGTTAGCTCTGGAAACACCATATATTTT. Amino acids: CASSILAGVSSGNTIYF.

The rearrangement links TRBV4-1 to TRBJ1-1; D gene unclear. This CDR3 contains 13 residues. V was cut by 2 bases and J by 6 bases, with 10 bases left in between. The germline gives CDR1 MGHRA, CDR2 YSYEKL. This CDR3 is CASSQTVGPEAFF. The CDR3 region has the DNA TGCGCCAGCAGCCAAACAGTCGGTCCTGAAGCTTTCTTT.

The rearrangement links TRBV21-1 to TRBJ1-3. TRBV21-1 is deemed a pseudogene. The length of the CDR3 is 9 residues. The CDR3 coding sequence is TGTGCCAGCGGAAACACCATATATTTT. Its translation is CASGNTIYF.

This sequence joins TRBV6-5 and TRBJ2-7; D might be TRBD1 (6 bases). V was shortened by 7 bases and J by 2 bases, with 15 bases between the two germline ends. The CDR3 has 14 amino acids. The germline V gene encodes CDR1 MNHEY and CDR2 SVGAGI. CDR3 DNA: TGTGCCAGCACCCACCAACAGGGAGCCTACGAGCAGTACTTC. Protein product: CASTHQQGAYEQYF.

This clone was recorded a few times. CDR3 sequence (DNA): TGTGCCAGCAGTCCGCCTCCAGGGATGGTTCATGGCTACACCTTC. This gives the protein CASSPPPGMVHGYTF. The chain has TRBV28 and TRBJ1-2; perhaps TRBD1 as D (5 bases). Germline loops: CDR1 MDHEN, CDR2 SYDVKM. This CDR3 has 15 residues. V lost 5 bases and J 6 bases, leaving 19 bases between the germline ends.

The V and J genes are TRBV19 and TRBJ2-7, with 10 bases fitting TRBD2. J lost 3 bases, V lost 6 bases, and 2 bases had no gene match. The CDR3 has 13 amino acids. The V gene's germline CDR1 is LNHDA and CDR2 SQIVND (reference sequence). CDR3 nucleotides: TGTGCCAGTAGAACTAGCGGGGACTACGAGCAGTACTTC. It encodes CASRTSGDYEQYF.

The V call is TRBV13, the J call TRBJ1-1, with D possibly TRBD1 on 5 matching bases. CDR3 length: 12 residues. The V end lost 3 bases, the J end lost 4 bases, and 6 bases lay between the germline ends. Germline loops: CDR1 PRHDT, CDR2 FYEKMQ (reference sequence). The CDR3 sequence: CASSFGGTEAFF. The DNA of the CDR3 is TGTGCCAGCAGCTTTGGGGGCACTGAAGCTTTCTTT.